This T cell receptor (beta chain) was retrieved from a study of T-cell memory formation after mild COVID-19 (dated by TCRdb to the early 2020s). In terms of the full investigation: TCR sequence clusters from the two donors were found to be largely donor specific. In a couple of donors, T-cell clones that expanded and contracted after mild COVID-19 were tracked by sequencing TCRalpha and TCRbeta repertoires over time. The cohort comprised two young, previously healthy adult volunteers, one female and one male.

Study-level results and caveats: Only a couple of mild cases were covered in the study, and larger cohorts including severe cases with pre-infection samples were considered necessary. The second-wave clones that peaked on day 37 were not confirmed to be SARS-CoV-2 specific. Some responding clones were detected in pre-infection memory, which suggested that pre-existing cross-reactive memory T cells had joined the SARS-CoV-2 response. Contracting CD4+ clones were found mainly in CM and EM memory subsets, while CD8+ clones were enriched in EMRA. Balanced CD4/CD8 phenotypes were observed for clones contracting from day 15 to 85, whereas a bias towards CD4+ was observed for a second wave of clones expanding from day 15 to 37.

Reads for this sample came from an Illumina NovaSeq 6000. cDNA libraries for TCRalpha and TCRbeta were prepared by 5'RACE using constant-segment primers, with sample barcodes and unique molecular identifiers added. Trizol reagent was used to extract RNA from every sample. Libraries were amplified in two PCR steps, with a second sample barcode and Illumina TruSeq adapters added in the second step. Sequencing of libraries was performed on an Illumina NovaSeq with 2 x 150 bp paired-end reads. The published analysis was carried out like this. Reads were demultiplexed and collapsed into UMI-guided consensus sequences with migec v1.2.7. Using mixcr v2.1.11, UMI consensuses were aligned to TRA and TRB V and J templates and then assembled into clonotypes. Clonotypes were classified as expanded or contracted when called significant by both edgeR and NoisET, with noise models trained on biological replicates. For edgeR calls, the thresholds were a false discovery rate-adjusted p below 0.01 and a log2 fold-change of 1. As an exploratory analysis of dynamics, max-normalized trajectories of the 1000 most abundant clonotypes were examined by PCA with hierarchical clustering. Separately sequenced CD4+ and CD8+ repertoires were used to assign a CD4 or CD8 phenotype to each responding clone. Using fastp trimming at Q25 and MiXCR clonotype assembly, TCRdb reanalyzed the public sequencing data and kept in-frame beta chains. Every entry covers one CDR3 protein and lists the most common genes and DNA from its rows. These V and J calls derive from TCRdb rather than the authors' analysis. For this sample there are fewer than 140,000 distinct CDR3 sequences; under 15% appear just once. The top ten constitute more than 25% of the sample.

Worth noting for this clonotype: There is no known antigen for this receptor. No base-level quality is on record; no much larger clone is a single base apart.

Ficoll-Paque density gradient centrifugation was the method used to isolate PBMCs. This TCR came from an adult woman who had mild COVID-19 (a few samples of this study predate the infection). The sample titles of this study are shuffled in the database, so cell type and time point are left out; the donor was told from shared clones. The sequencing input was PBMCs or a T cell subset sorted from them (not recorded which).

The DNA is TGTGCCAGCACCGTAACTGGGGGGGCAGATACGCAGTATTTT. Translated, this gives CASTVTGGADTQYF. In this chain, TRBV6-6 is recombined with TRBJ2-3; TRBD2 matches 7 bases in the middle. V is cut back by 7 bases and J by 4 bases, with 8 bases in the junction unmatched. The germline V gene (reference sequence) yields MNHNY for CDR1 and SVGAGI for CDR2. Inclusive of the bounding cysteine and phenylalanine, the CDR3 is 14 residues long. Kept here is only the CDR3 DNA, which spans 42 bases and is read in frame from base 1.